These T cell receptor beta chains were read from a single sample in a study of technical replicates of blood from a few donors. Profiling relied on immunoSEQ multiplex PCR, and the TCRdb table lists in-frame clones only, not all of them. Of approximately 17,000 clones in the sample, around nine tenths were seen once. Sequenced sample: PBMCs. These receptors all come from a human donor in good health. CDR3s include the opening cysteine and the closing phenylalanine or tryptophan. D genes are given only for firm matches.

v_call	j_call	d_call	cdr3_aa
TRBV27	TRBJ2-7	.	CASRSLIWGLEQYF
TRBV27	TRBJ1-3	.	CASISAGNTIYF
TRBV10-3	TRBJ2-7	TRBD2	CAISEVLAGYEQYF
TRBV7-9	TRBJ1-4	.	CASSRGTEKLFF
TRBV7-6	TRBJ1-5	.	CASSSSDFSNQPQHF
TRBV19	TRBJ2-2	.	CTHQIVGRETTGELFF
TRBV27	TRBJ2-1	TRBD1	CASSQPRTGKDEQFF
TRBV5-1	TRBJ2-2	.	CASSFFTGELFF
TRBV11-2	TRBJ1-5	TRBD1	CASSPWTGHTNQPQHF
TRBV27	TRBJ2-1	TRBD2	CASRKRESTYNEQFF
TRBV11-2	TRBJ2-7	.	CASSLEARASYEQYF
TRBV29-1	TRBJ2-2	TRBD2	CSVERLAGVGTGELFF